One sample yielded the 32 T cell receptor beta chains listed below, sequenced in a study of T cell changes during pregnancy in multiple sclerosis. Assay: immunoSEQ multiplex PCR; the TCRdb copy retains only in-frame clones and omits some. The table includes about 40,000 clones, roughly 94% detected once. Source: peripheral blood, taken in the third trimester of pregnancy. The receptors were gathered from a female donor with multiple sclerosis, enrolled in a pregnancy study.

This chain links TRBV19 with TRBJ2-1; 11 nucleotides align to TRBD1. Germline V gene lookup returns CDR1 LNHDA and CDR2 SQIVND (reference sequence). The CDR3 is 18 residues long. Trimming cost V 7 bases and J 8 bases; bases outside gene matches: 19. The CDR3 loop reads CASTEDPRDRGFVDEQFF. As DNA, the CDR3 is TGTGCCAGTACCGAAGATCCCCGGGACAGGGGGTTTGTGGATGAGCAGTTCTTC. The whole variable domain, remainder taken from reference TRBV19 and TRBJ2-1, is DGGITQSPKYLFRKEGQNVTLSCEQNLNHDAMYWYRQDPGQGLRLIYYSQIVNDFQKGDIAEGYSVSREKKESFPLTVTSAQKNPTAFYLCASTEDPRDRGFVDEQFFGPGTRLTVL.

The genes are TRBV28 and TRBJ1-4; D gene uncertain. The CDR3 contains 11 residues. Germline-derived CDR1 and CDR2 are MDHEN and SYDVKM. Trimming took off 6 bases at V and 5 bases at J, with 4 bases between the two ends. The CDR3 bases are TGTGCCAGCAGATCGAATGAAAAACTGTTTTTT. This translates into CASRSNEKLFF.

The chain carries TRBV14 and TRBJ2-3; TRBD2 matches at 11 bases. Germline V CDR1 and CDR2: SGHDN, FVKESK. With 3 bases clipped from V and 5 bases from J, the junction kept 13 bases outside the gene matches. The CDR3 loop spans 18 amino acids. The CDR3 nucleotides are TGTGCCAGCAGCCAGAACAAGAAGGGACTAGCGGTGGGAGATACGCAGTATTTT. Amino acids: CASSQNKKGLAVGDTQYF.

This chain joins TRBV27 and TRBJ1-6; D remains unclear. The CDR3 covers 15 residues. Germline V gene lookup returns CDR1 MNHEY and CDR2 SMNVEV (reference sequence). Trimming stripped 2 bases from V and 10 bases from J, with 15 bases between. This CDR3 reads CASSLMAGYESPLHF. The CDR3 region has the DNA TGTGCCAGCAGTTTAATGGCAGGTTATGAGTCACCCCTCCACTTT.

This chain connects TRBV19 to TRBJ1-4; the D is unclear. The CDR3 is 16 residues long. Germline-derived CDR1 and CDR2 are LNHDA and SQIVND (reference sequence). Trimming removed 3 bases at V and 1 base at J, with 12 bases between. Here the CDR3 reads CASSILWTGTNEKLFF. Written as DNA, the CDR3 is TGTGCCAGTAGTATCCTATGGACTGGAACTAATGAAAAACTGTTTTTT.

The chain is built from TRBV4-1 and TRBJ2-1; 10 bases are shared with TRBD2. Germline CDR1 reads MGHRA; CDR2 reads YSYEKL. The CDR3 is made up of 16 amino acids. V gave up 2 bases and J gave up 8 bases; unmatched junction bases: 9. CDR3 coding DNA: TGCGCCAGCAGCCAATTCCTAGCGGGGGCGTCCTATGAGCAGTTCTTC. This codes for CASSQFLAGASYEQFF.

The chain carries TRBV20-1 and TRBJ2-7; D call uncertain. CDR1 DFQATT and CDR2 SNEGSKA come from the germline V gene (reference sequence). CDR3 length: 11 amino acids. V shed 0 bases and J shed 6 bases, with 6 bases lying between them. The CDR3 sequence is CSAREGFEQYF. The DNA for the CDR3 is TGCAGTGCTAGAGAGGGCTTCGAGCAGTACTTC.

This clone was seen a single time. J is TRBJ1-3 and V is TRBV10-3; a possible D gene is TRBD1 (6 bases). The CDR3 covers 17 residues. Germline CDR1 and CDR2: ENHRY and SYGVKD. Trimming removed 3 bases from V and 0 bases from J, with 15 bases in between. The DNA of the CDR3 is TGTGCCATCAGTGAAACCGGGACATCCTACTCTGGAAACACCATATATTTT. Encoded protein: CAISETGTSYSGNTIYF.

The gene calls are TRBV28 and TRBJ1-1; D possibly corresponds to TRBD1 (5 bases). CDR3 length: 13 amino acids. The germline gives CDR1 MDHEN, CDR2 SYDVKM. Trimming cost V 8 bases and J 6 bases, with 16 bases left between them. The CDR3 bases are TGTGCCAGCGTCTGGGCGGGGGAGTCTGAAGCTTTCTTT. Translating it yields CASVWAGESEAFF. The variable domain in full, with the rest retrieved from reference TRBV28 and TRBJ1-1, is DVKVTQSSRYLVKRTGEKVFLECVQDMDHENMFWYRQDPGLGLRLIYFSYDVKMKEKGDIPEGYSVSREKKERFSLILESASTNQTSMYLCASVWAGESEAFFGQGTRLTVV.

The rearrangement joins TRBV11-2 to TRBJ2-2, with D perhaps matching TRBD1 (6 bases). Trimming left V 5 bases short and J 5 bases short, with 12 bases between. Germline assignment: CDR1 SGHAT and CDR2 FQNNGV. The CDR3 consists of 14 residues. In DNA, the CDR3 is TGTGCCAGCAGCGACAGGCCCCTTACCGGGGAGCTGTTTTTT. Translating it yields CASSDRPLTGELFF.

This rearrangement joins TRBV28 to TRBJ2-7; 8 bases line up with TRBD2. The length of the CDR3 is 15 residues. V lost 5 bases to trimming and J lost 2 bases; unmatched junction nucleotides: 8. Germline V CDR1 and CDR2: MDHEN, SYDVKM. The DNA for the CDR3 is TGTGCCAGCAGTACCAGCGGGAGCAAACCCTACGAGCAGTACTTC. This codes for CASSTSGSKPYEQYF.

This clone was counted a single time. The chain joins TRBV27 to TRBJ1-6; D unresolved. Germline V lookup: CDR1 MNHEY, CDR2 SMNVEV (reference sequence). Trimming pared 10 bases from V and 5 bases from J, leaving 15 bases between. The CDR3 has 14 amino acids. Here the CDR3 reads CATRDGVNNSPLHF. The CDR3, as DNA: TGTGCCACCCGAGACGGGGTCAATAATTCACCCCTCCACTTT.

This clone is a singleton in its sample. The chain couples TRBV30 to TRBJ1-1; no reliable D call. The CDR3 spans 13 residues. Germline V gene lookup returns CDR1 GTSNPN and CDR2 SVGIG (reference sequence). The ends were cut back, 3 bases at V and 0 bases at J, with 8 bases in the middle. The CDR3 is CAWRQQLNTEAFF. CDR3 DNA: TGTGCCTGGAGACAACAATTGAACACTGAAGCTTTCTTT.

This clone was seen more than once but under ten times. The chain carries TRBV13 and TRBJ1-1; 10 bases line up with TRBD1. Germline V CDR1 and CDR2: PRHDT, FYEKMQ (reference sequence). The CDR3 consists of 15 residues. J lost 4 bases, V lost 5 bases, and 7 bases had no gene match. In nucleotides, the CDR3 is TGTGCCAGCAGCCTTAGACAGGGGGCCTTCACTGAAGCTTTCTTT. This sequence encodes CASSLRQGAFTEAFF.

This clone was counted a single time. The chain joins TRBV25-1 to TRBJ1-1; weak D call: TRBD1 (6 bases). The CDR3 sequence is 15 residues long. V lost 2 bases and J 0 bases, leaving 10 bases between the germline ends. Germline V gene sequence: CDR1 MGHDK, CDR2 SYGVNS. The CDR3 DNA follows: TGTGCCAGCAGTGAAAGGGACAACATGAACACTGAAGCTTTCTTT. Amino acid sequence: CASSERDNMNTEAFF.

The chain combines TRBV6-6 with TRBJ2-5, with TRBD1 identical over 11 bases. The J segment lost 1 base and the V segment lost 5 bases, leaving 6 bases of the junction unmatched. There are 16 residues in the CDR3. CDR1 is MNHNY and CDR2 is SVGAGI in the germline V gene (reference sequence). The DNA for the CDR3 is TGTGCCAGCAGTGCAACCGGGACAGGGGGCCAAGAGACCCAGTACTTC. This encodes CASSATGTGGQETQYF.

The V and J genes are TRBV6-1 and TRBJ2-1, with 10 bases fitting TRBD1. The trim removed 4 bases at V and 7 bases at J, leaving 7 bases unmatched. The CDR3 extends over 15 amino acids. Germline loops: CDR1 MNHNS, CDR2 SASEGT. CDR3 residues: CASSGETGGLNEQFF. CDR3 coding DNA: TGTGCCAGCAGTGGGGAGACAGGGGGCCTAAATGAGCAGTTCTTC.

The chain links TRBV21-1 to TRBJ1-4. TRBV21-1 is a listed pseudogene. The CDR3 is 16 amino acids. The CDR3 coding sequence is TGTGCCAGCAGCAAAGTCCCGGGGAGGGGAGGATCAAAACTGTTTTTT. Translated: CASSKVPGRGGSKLFF.

The J gene is TRBJ2-5, the V gene TRBV28; a weak D match, TRBD1 (7 bases). The CDR3 is 12 amino acids. The germline V and J ends were trimmed by 11 bases and 2 bases, with 12 bases remaining between them. Germline CDR1 reads MDHEN; CDR2 reads SYDVKM. This CDR3 reads CAAGTVQETQYF. The CDR3 region has the DNA TGTGCCGCGGGGACAGTGCAAGAGACCCAGTACTTC.

DNA of the CDR3: TGTGCCAGCAGCTTGGACGGGTCTGGAAACACCATATATTTT. The encoded protein is CASSLDGSGNTIYF. The chain uses TRBV5-4 and TRBJ1-3; D is undetermined. CDR1 and CDR2 from the germline V gene are SGHNT and YYREEE (reference sequence). The CDR3 contains 14 residues. V lost 0 bases and J 1 base, leaving 5 bases between the germline ends. Together with reference TRBV5-4 and TRBJ1-3, the CDR3 gives the full variable domain: ETGVTQSPTHLIKTRGQQVTLRCSSQSGHNTVSWYQQALGQGPQFIFQYYREEENGRGNFPPRFSGLQFPNYSSELNVNALELDDSALYLCASSLDGSGNTIYFGEGSWLTVV.

This chain uses TRBV6-6 with TRBJ1-2; TRBD1 matches 9 bases. V trimming: 7 bases; J trimming: 5 bases; junction bases outside the gene matches: 11. This CDR3 is 15 amino acids long. Germline CDR1 MNHNY, CDR2 SVGAGI (reference sequence). The CDR3 DNA reads as TGTGCCAGCACTATAACAGGGGGCGATTGGTATGGCTACACCTTC. Translated: CASTITGGDWYGYTF.

This chain joins TRBV7-9 and TRBJ2-2, with TRBD1 identical over 10 bases. Germline CDR1 SEHNR, CDR2 FQNEAQ (reference sequence). Trimming cost V 3 bases and J 1 base; bases outside gene matches: 8. The CDR3 is made up of 18 amino acids. CDR3 residues: CASSFQPGQGRNTGELFF. CDR3 in DNA: TGTGCCAGCAGCTTCCAACCGGGACAGGGGAGGAACACCGGGGAGCTGTTTTTT.

This clone has just one count. This rearrangement joins TRBV7-2 to TRBJ2-5; 7 bases fit TRBD1. CDR1 is SGHTA, CDR2 FQGNSA, per germline. The length of the CDR3 is 16 residues. J was trimmed by 4 bases and V by 4 bases; bases with no gene match: 12. The CDR3 DNA follows: TGTGCCAGCAGCTCTCAGACAGGGTTGAGTTTAGAGACCCAGTACTTC. This translates into CASSSQTGLSLETQYF. Filled out from reference TRBV7-2 and TRBJ2-5, the complete variable domain reads GAGVSQSPSNKVTEKGKDVELRCDPISGHTALYWYRQSLGQGLEFLIYFQGNSAPDKSGLPSDRFSAERTGGSVSTLTIQRTQQEDSAVYLCASSSQTGLSLETQYFGPGTRLLVL.

The J gene is TRBJ2-5, the V gene TRBV7-9; TRBD2 matches at 15 bases. The CDR3 runs to 17 residues. Germline CDR1 SEHNR, CDR2 FQNEAQ (reference sequence). Germline trimming cut 5 bases from V and 4 bases from J; bases unmatched to any gene: 8. The CDR3 bases are TGTGCCAGCAGCCGTACCGGACTAGCGGGAGGGCCAGAGACCCAGTACTTC. Protein product: CASSRTGLAGGPETQYF.

This chain uses TRBV28 with TRBJ2-1, with D possibly matching TRBD2 (5 bases). Trimming took 5 bases from V and 9 from J, leaving 8 bases between them. Germline V gene sequence: CDR1 MDHEN, CDR2 SYDVKM. CDR3 length: 11 amino acids. In DNA form, the CDR3 reads TGTGCCAGCAGTAGAGGGAGTGAGCAGTTCTTC. As protein: CASSRGSEQFF.

V usage is TRBV6-1 and J usage is TRBJ1-2; maybe TRBD1 (6 bases). The CDR3 loop spans 17 amino acids. Looked up from germline, CDR1 is MNHNS and CDR2 is SASEGT. V lost 1 base, J lost 4 bases, and 19 bases lay in between. In nucleotides, the CDR3 is TGTGCCAGCAGTGAAGTTAAGGGAGGGGGATTTCTCTATGGCTACACCTTC. This encodes CASSEVKGGGFLYGYTF.

This clone was seen a few times. V and J are TRBV30 and TRBJ1-1, with D unresolved. V lost 6 bases, J lost 8 bases, and 13 bases lay in between. The CDR3 totals 11 residues. CDR1 and CDR2 from the germline V gene are GTSNPN and SVGIG (reference sequence). The CDR3 loop is CACREFGEAFF. In DNA, the CDR3 is TGTGCCTGCCGAGAGTTCGGGGAAGCTTTCTTT.

This chain joins TRBV6-1 and TRBJ1-3, with D perhaps TRBD1 (6 bases). Trimming removed 2 bases at V and 1 base at J, with 15 bases between. The CDR3 is 17 residues long. Per the germline V gene, CDR1 is MNHNS and CDR2 is SASEGT. DNA for the CDR3: TGTGCCAGCAGTGAATTTGATAGGGGGACGTCTGGAAACACCATATATTTT. Amino acids: CASSEFDRGTSGNTIYF.

V and J are TRBV15 and TRBJ2-7, with 7 bases identical to TRBD2. The CDR3 sequence is 14 residues long. The junction had 1 base not matched to a gene; V was cut back by 0 bases and J by 2 bases. Germline values: CDR1 LNHNV, CDR2 YYDKDF (reference sequence). The chain's CDR3 is CATSREREPYEQYF. The CDR3 nucleotides read TGTGCCACCAGCAGAGAGCGGGAGCCCTACGAGCAGTACTTC. The entire variable domain, with the rest obtained from reference TRBV15 and TRBJ2-7, is as follows: DAMVIQNPRYQVTQFGKPVTLSCSQTLNHNVMYWYQQKSSQAPKLLFHYYDKDFNNEADTPDNFQSRRPNTSFCFLDIRSPGLGDTAMYLCATSREREPYEQYFGPGTRLTVT.

This clone appeared once. The J gene is TRBJ2-5, the V gene TRBV14; TRBD1 matches 7 bases. This CDR3 is built from 15 residues. Losses at the gene ends were 0 bases for V and 5 bases for J; bases not matched to a gene: 6. CDR1 and CDR2 (germline): SGHDN, FVKESK. In DNA, the CDR3 is TGTGCCAGCAGCCAAGATCTAGGGGGCCGGGAGACCCAGTACTTC. This codes for CASSQDLGGRETQYF.

The V and J genes are TRBV11-2 and TRBJ2-1, with 15 bases lining up with TRBD2. CDR3 size: 12 residues. The germline V gene has CDR1 SGHAT and CDR2 FQNNGV. The ends lost 5 bases at V and 15 bases at J; junction bases unmatched: 2. The CDR3 region has the DNA TGTGCCAGCAGCGGACTAGCGGGAGGGTGGTTCTTC. Its translation is CASSGLAGGWFF.

This clone was found once. The chain recombines TRBV10-3 with TRBJ1-5; possibly TRBD1 for D (5 bases). Germline CDR1 ENHRY, CDR2 SYGVKD. The CDR3 is 15 residues long. V lost 2 bases, J lost 7 bases, and 15 bases lay in between. CDR3 in amino acids: CAISEGGGLSQPQHF. The CDR3 DNA follows: TGTGCCATCAGTGAGGGGGGAGGGCTATCACAGCCCCAGCATTTT.